One T cell receptor (beta chain) is described in this entry. There is no known antigen for this receptor. Per-base quality was not reported, and no clone a single base away is much larger than it. The data are from a study of control samples from healthy donors and cancer patients (dated by TCRdb to the early 2020s). Receptor amplification or capture employed the immunoSEQ multiplex PCR assay. TCRdb obtained this table from immuneACCESS and retained in-frame rearrangements with V and J assigned. These tables miss some clones; where compared with another copy, unresolved V genes account for less than half of the shortfall, and the remainder is unexplained. The sample table records 100,000 to 150,000 clones; roughly 84% of these occur just once. The ten most abundant clones make up about 1.8% of the sample. CDR1 and CDR2 (MNHNS, SASEGT) derive from the germline V gene. From cysteine to phenylalanine, the CDR3 is 15 amino acids long. Only the CDR3 part of the read is kept: 45 bases, read in frame from the first base. V is shortened by 5 bases, J by 4 bases, and the region joining them spans 17 bases.

The chain employs TRBV6-1 and TRBJ1-1, with TRBD1 perhaps the D gene, on 6 matching bases. This sequence originates from a man aged 18 to 29 in good health. Material for sequencing was blood. In nucleotides, the sequence is TGTGCCAGCAGTCAAAGGGGGGGGTTGATCACTGAAGCTTTCTTT. It is translated as CASSQRGGLITEAFF.